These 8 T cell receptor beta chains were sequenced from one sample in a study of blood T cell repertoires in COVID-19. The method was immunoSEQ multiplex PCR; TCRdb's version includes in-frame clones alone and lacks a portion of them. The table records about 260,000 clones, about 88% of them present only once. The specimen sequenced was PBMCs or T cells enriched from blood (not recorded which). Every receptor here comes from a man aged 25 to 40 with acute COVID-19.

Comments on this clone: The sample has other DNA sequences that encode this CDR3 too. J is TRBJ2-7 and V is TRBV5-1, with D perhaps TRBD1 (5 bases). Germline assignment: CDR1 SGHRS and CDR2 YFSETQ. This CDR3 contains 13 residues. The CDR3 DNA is TGTGCCAGCAGCTTGGGCCAGGGTAGCGAGCAGTACGTC. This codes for CASSLGQGSEQYV.

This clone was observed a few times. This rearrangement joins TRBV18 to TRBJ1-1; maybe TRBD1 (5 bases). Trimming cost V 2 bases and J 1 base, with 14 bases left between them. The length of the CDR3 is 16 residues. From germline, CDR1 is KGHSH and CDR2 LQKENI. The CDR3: CASSPTVRGRNTEAFF. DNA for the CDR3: TGTGCCAGCTCACCAACGGTACGGGGGAGGAACACTGAAGCTTTCTTT. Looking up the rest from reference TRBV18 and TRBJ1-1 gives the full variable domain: NAGVMQNPRHLVRRRGQEARLRCSPMKGHSHVYWYRQLPEEGLKFMVYLQKENIIDESGMPKERFSAEFPKEGPSILRIQQVVRGDSAAYFCASSPTVRGRNTEAFFGQGTRLTVV.

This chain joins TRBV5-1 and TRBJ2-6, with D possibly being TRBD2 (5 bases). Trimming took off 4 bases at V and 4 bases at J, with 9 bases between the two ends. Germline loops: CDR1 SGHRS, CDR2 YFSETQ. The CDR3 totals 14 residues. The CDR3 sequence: CASSPTGGANVLTF. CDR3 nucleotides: TGCGCCAGCAGCCCTACGGGAGGGGCCAACGTCCTGACTTTC.

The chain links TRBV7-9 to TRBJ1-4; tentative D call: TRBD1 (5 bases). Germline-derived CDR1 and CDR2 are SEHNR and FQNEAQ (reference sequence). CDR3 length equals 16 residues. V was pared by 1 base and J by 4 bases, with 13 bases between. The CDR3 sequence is CASSLDSTALNEKLFF. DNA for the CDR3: TGTGCCAGCAGCTTAGACTCGACAGCTCTTAATGAAAAACTGTTTTTT.

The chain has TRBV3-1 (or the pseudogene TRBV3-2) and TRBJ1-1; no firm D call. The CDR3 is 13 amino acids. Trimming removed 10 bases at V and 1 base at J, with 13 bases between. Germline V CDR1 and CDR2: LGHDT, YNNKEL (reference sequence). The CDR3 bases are TGTGCCACCTCTGCTCGGGGGAACACTGAAGCTTTCTTT. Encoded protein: CATSARGNTEAFF.

CDR3 sequence (DNA): TGTGCCAGCAGTTTAACCGCCGGGACAGGGCCCCTCCACAATGAGCAGTTCTTC. Residues: CASSLTAGTGPLHNEQFF. J is TRBJ2-1 and V is TRBV27; 9 bases fit TRBD1. Looked up from germline, CDR1 is MNHEY and CDR2 is SMNVEV (reference sequence). The CDR3 runs 18 residues. V was pared by 2 bases and J by 5 bases, with 13 bases of the junction left unmatched.

The CDR3 spells CASSLADRTKPADTQYF. CDR3 nucleotide sequence: TGTGCCAGCAGCTTGGCGGACCGGACAAAACCCGCAGATACGCAGTATTTT. The J gene is TRBJ2-3, the V gene TRBV5-4; a possible D gene is TRBD1 (5 bases). CDR1 and CDR2 from the germline V gene are SGHNT and YYREEE (reference sequence). The CDR3 is 17 amino acids. The V end was cut by 0 bases, the J end by 4 bases, with 18 bases between.

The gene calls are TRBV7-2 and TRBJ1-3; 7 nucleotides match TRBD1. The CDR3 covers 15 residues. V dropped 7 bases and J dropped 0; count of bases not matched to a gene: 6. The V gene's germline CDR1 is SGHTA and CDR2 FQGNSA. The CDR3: CASTDRAASGNTIYF. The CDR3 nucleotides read TGTGCCAGCACCGACAGGGCCGCCTCTGGAAACACCATATATTTT. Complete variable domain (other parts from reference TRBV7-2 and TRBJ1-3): GAGVSQSPSNKVTEKGKDVELRCDPISGHTALYWYRQSLGQGLEFLIYFQGNSAPDKSGLPSDRFSAERTGGSVSTLTIQRTQQEDSAVYLCASTDRAASGNTIYFGEGSWLTVV.